One T cell receptor beta chain is described in this entry. The sample holds a few counts of this clonotype. What antigen it recognizes has not been identified. Base qualities are not recorded, but no much larger clone differs from it by a single base. The CDR3 numbers 16 residues from cysteine through phenylalanine. Only the CDR3 part of the read is kept: 48 bases, read in frame from the first base. Relative to germline, V is 2 bases shorter and J is 0 bases shorter, with 8 bases between their ends. CDR1 and CDR2, per the germline V gene (reference sequence), are MNHEY and SMNVEV. These data originate in a study of T cell repertoires in cytomegalovirus infection (dated by TCRdb to the late 2010s). Turning to the overall study: Peptide stimulations targeted recently identified HLA-C-restricted CMV epitopes, whose presentation resists viral immunomodulation, together with well-studied HLA-B-restricted epitopes. Donor HLA type was relevant to the analysis, as public TCR beta signatures indicated carriage of CMV infection together with the matching HLA type.

Paper-wide results and their limitations: In the ex vivo response, HLA-C-restricted CMV-specific TCR beta clonotypes were dominant, and in two of eight donors the single most frequent clonotype came from this HLA-C-restricted group. Cumulative frequency of public TCR beta family members discriminated carriers of CMV infection plus the relevant HLA type in this cohort and an independent 352-donor cohort.

The treatment or condition tag for this specimen amounts to: in vitro stimulation with specific CMV peptide epitopes to enrich CMV-specific T cells. The instrument was an Illumina HiSeq 1500. The raw public data were reprocessed by TCRdb itself: fastp quality trimming at Q25, MiXCR clonotype calling, in-frame beta chains only. Rows are combined by CDR3 protein, so each entry shows the most common genes and DNA. The sample yields about 220,000 distinct CDR3 sequences; about 38% were counted once. The top ten clonotypes cover 55% to 60% of the sample. The rearranged segments are TRBV27 and TRBJ2-6; the D gene lacks a confident call. The receptor's source is a human donor in good health (CMV status not recorded). Some clones in this sample may be carry-over from other donors' samples. Sequences were derived from CD8+ T cells from cultured PBMCs, sampled from culture after CMV antigen stimulation. The sequence in DNA is TGTGCCAGCAGTTTACCGTGGCGCTCTGGGGCCAACGTCCTGACTTTC. This yields the protein CASSLPWRSGANVLTF.